This T cell receptor beta chain was found in a study of blood T cell dynamics during melanoma immunotherapy. The wider study: First-line therapy was either pembrolizumab or nivolumab with ipilimumab for metastatic melanoma.

This clone was counted a single time. The time point is: week 3, after first cycle of checkpoint inhibitor. Apart from two fast progressors, RECIST 1.1 response was judged 12 weeks post-infusion. The trim removed 0 bases at V and 0 bases at J, leaving 3 bases unmatched. The CDR3 has 16 amino acids. Per germline, CDR1 SGHRS and CDR2 YFSETQ. Each bulk PBMC sample had roughly 400 ng DNA loaded. TCRdb's copy holds only in-frame clones and misses some; the assay was immunoSEQ multiplex PCR. The table records 15,000 or so clones, more than 85% of them present only once. The gene calls are TRBV5-1 and TRBJ2-1; the match to TRBD2 covers 7 bases. This specimen consisted of blood, obtained from a patient treated with checkpoint blockade. The TCR originated in a human donor with melanoma. The CDR3 DNA is TGCGCCAGCAGCTTGGTGGCTAGCGGCTCCTACAATGAGCAGTTCTTC. It specifies CASSLVASGSYNEQFF.